This note documents a single TCR beta chain sequence. Its specificity is not known. Looked up from germline, CDR1 is MNHNS and CDR2 is SASEGT. This CDR3 contains 14 residues. Trimming took off 5 bases at V and 1 base at J, with 8 bases between the two ends. Active ophthalmopathy (CAS at least 3, NOSPECS at least 4), lasting under 3 months. Exclusion covered patients with other autoimmune diseases or uncontrolled infections (as well as pregnancy or lactation). The PBMCs had their origin in more than 9.5 ml of fresh peripheral blood. RNA transcripts were the template, and TCR beta CDR3 regions were amplified from them. The authors performed first-round RT-PCR with HTBI primers and then a second-round multiplex PCR. MiXCR, applied by TCRdb to the multiplex PCR reads, yields one record per CDR3 protein. The data hold fewer than 250,000 distinct CDR3 sequences, with around 28% observed a single time. The record originates from a study of Graves' ophthalmopathy and Graves' hyperthyroidism.

Study outcomes and limitations: Most thyroid clonotypes with frequency above 0.001 were detected in blood too.

The sequenced material came from peripheral blood. The chain links TRBV6-1 to TRBJ2-2; D might be TRBD2 (5 bases). The clonotype originates from a middle-aged man with Graves' ophthalmopathy. The CDR3 coding sequence is TGTGCCAGCAGTCCTACTAGGAACACCGGGGAGCTGTTTTTT. Encoded protein: CASSPTRNTGELFF.